This T cell receptor (beta chain) was obtained from a study of blood T cell repertoires in COVID-19. Looking at the study overall: T cells, B-cell-depleted T cells, or PBMCs supplied cDNA or gDNA.

The V gene end was trimmed by 3 bases and the J gene end by 6 bases; junction bases not matched to a gene: 8. CDR3 length: 15 amino acids. Germline assignment: CDR1 DFQATT and CDR2 SNEGSKA (reference sequence). In the original workflow: Amplification with reference gene primers provided the estimates of nucleated cell counts. Sequencing was performed with immunoSEQ multiplex PCR; in TCRdb, only in-frame clones are kept and a portion is missing. The DNA gave D and trimming, while V, J and clone size come from that table. The profile covers some 60,000 clones, with over 70% appearing a single time and 18% taken by the ten largest.

Input material: peripheral blood. This clonotype was obtained from a woman in her 50s with active or convalescent COVID-19. This chain uses TRBV20-1 with TRBJ2-1, with TRBD2 matching over 10 bases. The DNA for the CDR3 is TGCAGTGCTAGTAGGGGAACTAGCGGGGCCAATGAGCAGTTCTTC. It encodes CSASRGTSGANEQFF.